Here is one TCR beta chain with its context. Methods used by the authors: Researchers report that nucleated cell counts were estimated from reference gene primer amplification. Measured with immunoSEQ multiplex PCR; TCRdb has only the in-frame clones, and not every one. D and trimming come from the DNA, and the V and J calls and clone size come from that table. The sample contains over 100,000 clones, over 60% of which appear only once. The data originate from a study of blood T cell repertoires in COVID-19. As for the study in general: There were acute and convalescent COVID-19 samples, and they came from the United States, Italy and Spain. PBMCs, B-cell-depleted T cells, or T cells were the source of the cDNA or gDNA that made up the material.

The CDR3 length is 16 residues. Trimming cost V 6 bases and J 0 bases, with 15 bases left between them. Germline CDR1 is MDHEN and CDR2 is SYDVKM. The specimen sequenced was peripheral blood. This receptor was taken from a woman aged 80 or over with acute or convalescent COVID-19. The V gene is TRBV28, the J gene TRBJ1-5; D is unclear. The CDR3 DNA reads TGTGCCAGCAGCCACGACACGGGATTTAGCAATCAGCCCCAGCATTTT. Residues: CASSHDTGFSNQPQHF.